This is a list of T cell receptor beta chains from one sample in a study of tumor-infiltrating lymphocytes in localized non-small cell lung cancer. Clones were sequenced by immunoSEQ multiplex PCR, and TCRdb holds only the in-frame ones, with some missing. Among around 16,000 clones listed, roughly 72% were seen once. Input material: lung tumor tissue. The source of these receptors is a human donor with non-small cell lung cancer. Each CDR3 is given without its conserved first and last residue. Fields, in order: clone size, V gene, J gene, CDR3 protein. Some rows have no size entry. The others give once, few or many, or a class for an expanded clone.

once	TRBV5-1	TRBJ1-5	ASSSDSNQPQH
NA	TRBV5-1	TRBJ2-1	ASSLQREQF
NA	TRBV5-6	TRBJ2-5	ASSPGTGETQY
NA	TRBV13	TRBJ2-5	ASSPGDRRQETQY
NA	TRBV28	TRBJ2-4	ASSETLGQGAIGSIQY
NA	TRBV7-9	TRBJ2-3	ASSLVGGTDTQY
NA	TRBV5-1	TRBJ2-3	ASSLGQGRSDTQY
NA	TRBV9	TRBJ2-1	ASSALGVAGTYNEQF
NA	TRBV6-4	TRBJ2-7	ASLRQGYGQY
NA	TRBV27	TRBJ1-5	ATAGTGNQPQH
NA	TRBV7-9	TRBJ2-5	ASSLPGQGSGETQY
NA	TRBV30	TRBJ2-7	AWSVRKGYEQY
NA	TRBV2	TRBJ2-3	ASSVRPDTQY
NA	TRBV11-2	TRBJ2-7	ASSSAGTSGRGEQY
NA	TRBV27	TRBJ1-5	ASSRIDQPQH
NA	TRBV5-1	TRBJ2-7	ASSSWDYEQY
NA	TRBV2	TRBJ2-1	ASRRTSGSYNEQF
NA	TRBV10-3	TRBJ2-3	AINRGPGDTQY
NA	TRBV6-1	TRBJ2-7	ASSVLGGSGSYEQY
few	TRBV28	TRBJ1-5	ASSPSGAGGLNQPQH
NA	TRBV6-6	TRBJ2-2	ASSSSTAKNTGELF